The 31 T cell receptor beta chains reported below all come from one sample, sequenced in a study of shared clonotypes between healthy human individuals. Naive CD8 cells were CD45RO-negative, positively selected for CCR7, excluding terminally differentiated effector memory CD45RA+ cells. The repertoire was sequenced with immunoSEQ multiplex PCR; TCRdb's copy has only in-frame clones and lacks some. The table has approximately 650,000 clones, over 95% seen once. What was sequenced was naive CD8+ T cells sorted from blood. Receptors were obtained from a woman in her thirties in good health.

The V call is TRBV11-2, the J call TRBJ1-1; D may be TRBD1 (5 bases). Trimming left V 3 bases short and J 5 bases short, with 10 bases between. The CDR3 is made up of 13 amino acids. Germline values: CDR1 SGHAT, CDR2 FQNNGV. The CDR3 spells CASSLGERTEAFF. CDR3 in DNA: TGTGCCAGCAGCTTGGGGGAAAGGACTGAAGCTTTCTTT.

The CDR3 nucleotides are TGTGCCAGCAGCTATTTAGGGGACAGGGTGGATACGCAGTATTTT. Its protein is CASSYLGDRVDTQYF. The chain has TRBV5-4 and TRBJ2-3; 9 nucleotides align to TRBD1. V trimming: 3 bases; J trimming: 6 bases; junction bases outside the gene matches: 8. The germline V gene encodes CDR1 SGHNT and CDR2 YYREEE (reference sequence). This CDR3 is 15 amino acids long.

With respect to this clone: The sample carries other DNA sequences with the same CDR3. The V call is TRBV27, the J call TRBJ2-2; no clear D. This CDR3 has 14 residues. Looked up from germline, CDR1 is MNHEY and CDR2 is SMNVEV (reference sequence). V gave up 5 bases and J gave up 2 bases, with 9 bases separating them. The CDR3 region has the DNA TGTGCCAGCAGTCTCCTAGGCAACACCGGGGAGCTGTTTTTT. Encoded protein: CASSLLGNTGELFF.

This clone showed up just once. Other DNA sequences in this sample translate to the same CDR3. The V call is TRBV27, the J call TRBJ2-7; weak D call: TRBD2 (5 bases). Germline CDR1 and CDR2: MNHEY and SMNVEV (reference sequence). V was trimmed by 0 bases and J by 1 base, leaving 7 bases between them. This CDR3 is built from 14 residues. For the CDR3, the DNA is TGTGCCAGCAGTTTATCGTCGGGATCCTACGAGCAGTACTTC. This gives the protein CASSLSSGSYEQYF.

The V and J genes are TRBV2 and TRBJ1-4; possibly TRBD1 for D (5 bases). The germline CDR1 and CDR2 sequences are SNHLY and FYNNEI. The CDR3 is 15 amino acids. The germline V and J ends were trimmed by 3 bases and 3 bases, with 11 bases remaining between them. This CDR3 reads CASSDTTGPNEKLFF. The CDR3 DNA follows: TGTGCCAGCAGTGACACAACAGGCCCTAATGAAAAACTGTTTTTT.

The CDR3 region has the DNA TGCGCCAGCAGCCAACCCGCGAACACCGGGGAGCTGTTTTTT. It translates to CASSQPANTGELFF. The V gene is TRBV4-1, the J gene TRBJ2-2; D remains unclear. The CDR3 spans 14 residues. CDR1 is MGHRA, CDR2 YSYEKL, per germline. V dropped 2 bases and J dropped 0 bases, with 4 bases sitting between them.

The chain couples TRBV27 to TRBJ2-2; D is perhaps TRBD1 (5 bases). Between the trimmed V and J ends, which lost 6 bases and 5 bases, there was a span of 16 bases. In germline, CDR1 is MNHEY, CDR2 SMNVEV (reference sequence). This CDR3 region has 15 residues. Here the CDR3 DNA reads TGTGCCAGCAGCCCCGAGACAGATTTAACCGGGGAGCTGTTTTTT. Protein: CASSPETDLTGELFF.

The chain joins TRBV27 to TRBJ2-7; D possibly corresponds to TRBD2 (5 bases). V lost 4 bases, J lost 7 bases, and 14 bases lay in between. The CDR3 runs 13 residues. The germline gives CDR1 MNHEY, CDR2 SMNVEV (reference sequence). The CDR3 protein is CASSSSSAGEQYF. CDR3 DNA: TGTGCCAGCAGTTCCTCCAGTGCGGGTGAGCAGTACTTC.

CDR3 nucleotides: TGTGCCAGCAGCCATATGACAGGGGACGGGAGGCCAATCAATGAGCAGTTCTTC. Its translation: CASSHMTGDGRPINEQFF. V is TRBV7-8 and J is TRBJ2-1, with D tentatively TRBD1 (8 bases). V dropped 5 bases and J dropped 6 bases, with 26 bases sitting between them. The CDR3 contains 18 residues. Germline CDR1 is SGHVS and CDR2 is FQNEAQ. The full variable domain, completed using reference TRBV7-8 and TRBJ2-1, is GAGVSQSPRYKVAKRGQDVALRCDPISGHVSLFWYQQALGQGPEFLTYFQNEAQLDKSGLPSDRFFAERPEGSVSTLKIQRTQQEDSAVYLCASSHMTGDGRPINEQFFGPGTRLTVL.

On this clone: The same CDR3 can be traced to other DNA sequences in this sample. The chain has TRBV5-1 and TRBJ2-1; 10 nucleotides align to TRBD1. The CDR3 is 15 amino acids. V was clipped by 1 base and J by 7 bases; unmatched bases: 5. Germline loops: CDR1 SGHRS, CDR2 YFSETQ. CDR3 in amino acids: CASSLRQGARNEQFF. CDR3 nucleotides: TGCGCCAGCAGCTTGAGACAGGGGGCGAGAAATGAGCAGTTCTTC.

The J gene is TRBJ2-1, the V gene TRBV19, with TRBD2 matching 9 bases. The V and J ends lost 3 bases and 8 bases, in that order; junction bases with no gene match: 11. CDR3 length equals 16 residues. CDR1 and CDR2 (germline): LNHDA, SQIVND (reference sequence). CDR3 sequence reads: CASSIPWREGRDEQFF. CDR3 in DNA: TGTGCCAGTAGTATCCCTTGGCGGGAGGGGCGCGATGAGCAGTTCTTC.

The CDR3 here is CASSPPGQYYEQYF. The CDR3 nucleotides read TGTGCCAGCAGCCCCCCTGGACAGTACTACGAGCAGTACTTC. The chain employs TRBV14 and TRBJ2-7, with a tentative D call TRBD1 (6 bases). The CDR3 contains 14 residues. Germline CDR1 reads SGHDN; CDR2 reads FVKESK. V was pared by 4 bases and J by 3 bases, with 13 bases between. The complete variable domain, with remaining parts taken from reference TRBV14 and TRBJ2-7, reads EAGVTQFPSHSVIEKGQTVTLRCDPISGHDNLYWYRRVMGKEIKFLLHFVKESKQDESGMPNNRFLAERTGGTYSTLKVQPAELEDSGVYFCASSPPGQYYEQYFGPGTRLTVT.

The table lists this clone with a count of one. This chain connects TRBV7-6 to TRBJ2-3; D is ambiguous. V was cut by 1 base and J by 0 bases, with 5 bases left in between. This CDR3 is 14 amino acids long. Germline V gene data show CDR1 as SGHVS and CDR2 as FNYEAQ. DNA for the CDR3: TGTGCCAGCAGCTTAGGGCTCAGCACAGATACGCAGTATTTT. Translated: CASSLGLSTDTQYF.

The chain couples TRBV7-8 to TRBJ1-1, with 9 bases fitting TRBD1. Germline CDR1 SGHVS, CDR2 FQNEAQ. V lost 5 bases, J lost 3 bases, and 4 bases stayed unmatched. The CDR3 is made up of 14 amino acids. In DNA, the CDR3 is TGTGCCAGCAGCCCACAGGGGGCGGACACTGAAGCTTTCTTT. Translation: CASSPQGADTEAFF.

This clone was picked up one time. The rearrangement uses TRBV6-1 and TRBJ2-7, with TRBD2 identical over 13 bases. Per the germline V gene, CDR1 is MNHNS and CDR2 is SASEGT. With 4 bases clipped from V and 3 bases from J, the junction kept 3 bases outside the gene matches. The CDR3 covers 15 residues. CDR3 nucleotides: TGTGCCAGCAGTGGGGGACTAGCGGGAATCTACGAGCAGTACTTC. Amino acid sequence: CASSGGLAGIYEQYF.

The rearrangement joins TRBV5-1 to TRBJ1-1, with 11 bases lining up with TRBD1. With 2 bases clipped from V and 4 bases from J, the junction kept 7 bases outside the gene matches. Germline lookup yields CDR1 SGHRS and CDR2 YFSETQ. This CDR3 is built from 16 residues. The CDR3 reads CASSLGQGARSTEAFF. The DNA for the CDR3 is TGCGCCAGCAGCTTAGGACAGGGGGCGCGGAGCACTGAAGCTTTCTTT.

The chain recombines TRBV19 with TRBJ1-3; D is uncertain. Germline lookup yields CDR1 LNHDA and CDR2 SQIVND (reference sequence). CDR3 length: 14 amino acids. With 1 base removed from V and 4 bases from J, the gap between germline ends came to 8 bases. The CDR3 is CASSIGISGNTIYF. The CDR3 DNA reads as TGTGCCAGTAGTATAGGAATCTCCGGAAACACCATATATTTT.

The chain uses TRBV6-1 and TRBJ2-4; TRBD1 matches at 7 bases. J gave up 4 bases and V 3 bases, and 6 bases lay outside the gene matches. CDR1 MNHNS and CDR2 SASEGT come from the germline V gene. This CDR3 contains 15 residues. The chain's CDR3 is CASSEWDRKKNIQYF. For the CDR3, the DNA is TGTGCCAGCAGTGAGTGGGACAGAAAGAAAAACATTCAGTACTTC.

The chain carries TRBV4-1 and TRBJ2-5, with unresolved D. V was cut by 3 bases and J by 2 bases, with 16 bases left in between. The CDR3 length is 16 residues. CDR1 MGHRA and CDR2 YSYEKL come from the germline V gene. CDR3 DNA: TGCGCCAGCAGCCAGACGCTCCGGACGGCTCAAGAGACCCAGTACTTC. Its protein product is CASSQTLRTAQETQYF.

The chain has TRBV7-6 and TRBJ2-1; the D gene is possibly TRBD1 (6 bases). The CDR3 runs 15 residues. Trimming shortened V by 3 bases and J by 8 bases, and 17 bases separated the two germline ends. Germline CDR1 is SGHVS and CDR2 is FNYEAQ. For the CDR3, the DNA is TGTGCCAGCAGCTTGAATGCAGGGGAGATCGATGAGCAGTTCTTC. The encoded protein is CASSLNAGEIDEQFF.

V and J are TRBV11-2 and TRBJ2-1; 9 nucleotides agree with TRBD1. The J segment lost 5 bases and the V segment lost 6 bases, leaving 8 bases of the junction unmatched. CDR1 SGHAT and CDR2 FQNNGV come from the germline V gene. The CDR3 totals 15 residues. Written as DNA, the CDR3 is TGTGCCAGCAGGACCACACGGACAGGGGACAATGAGCAGTTCTTC. Translating gives CASRTTRTGDNEQFF.

This sequence joins TRBV7-6 and TRBJ2-2; 8 bases map to TRBD1. V shed 5 bases, J shed 8 bases, and the junction held 13 bases outside the gene matches. The CDR3 runs 16 residues. CDR1 SGHVS and CDR2 FNYEAQ come from the germline V gene. The DNA for the CDR3 is TGTGCCAGCAGCCACCGGGACAGGAGCAATCCGGGGGAGCTGTTTTTT. This gives the protein CASSHRDRSNPGELFF.

The rearrangement links TRBV13 to TRBJ2-7; D is perhaps TRBD2 (6 bases). Germline CDR1 reads PRHDT; CDR2 reads FYEKMQ (reference sequence). This CDR3 has 14 amino acids. V was cut by 5 bases and J by 0 bases, with 11 bases left in between. The chain's CDR3 is CASSAGLSSYEQYF. The DNA of the CDR3 is TGTGCCAGCAGCGCGGGACTGAGCTCCTACGAGCAGTACTTC.

The chain combines TRBV27 with TRBJ2-2; a possible D gene is TRBD2 (6 bases). Trimming took off 5 bases at V and 6 bases at J, with 13 bases between the two ends. CDR1 and CDR2 from the germline V gene are MNHEY and SMNVEV (reference sequence). This CDR3 spans 14 amino acids. The DNA for the CDR3 is TGTGCCAGCAGTCCGAGCGGGTTTTCCGGGGAGCTGTTTTTT. Translation gives CASSPSGFSGELFF.

The chain links TRBV11-2 to TRBJ2-7; maybe TRBD1 (5 bases). Germline CDR1 is SGHAT and CDR2 is FQNNGV. The germline V and J ends were trimmed by 5 bases and 2 bases, with 13 bases remaining between them. This CDR3 contains 14 residues. This CDR3 is CASSPYRPAYEQYF. The CDR3 bases are TGTGCCAGCAGCCCATACAGGCCTGCCTACGAGCAGTACTTC.

About this clone: The same CDR3 can be traced to other DNA sequences in this sample. V gene TRBV7-9 combines with J gene TRBJ2-5, with unresolved D. Germline lookup yields CDR1 SEHNR and CDR2 FQNEAQ (reference sequence). The CDR3 sequence is 13 residues long. Trimming removed 1 base at V and 5 bases at J, with 8 bases between. The CDR3 DNA is TGTGCCAGCAGCTTAGGGGTTGGGGAGACCCAGTACTTC. Residues: CASSLGVGETQYF. Based on the CDR3 plus reference TRBV7-9 and TRBJ2-5, the full variable domain is DTGVSQNPRHKITKRGQNVTFRCDPISEHNRLYWYRQTLGQGPEFLTYFQNEAQLEKSRLLSDRFSAERPKGSFSTLEIQRTEQGDSAMYLCASSLGVGETQYFGPGTRLLVL.

This clone was seen a single time. The chain carries TRBV7-9 and TRBJ2-1, with 12 bases identical to TRBD2. V shed 3 bases, J shed 8 bases, and the junction held 5 bases outside the gene matches. The CDR3 sequence is 15 residues long. Germline CDR1 reads SEHNR; CDR2 reads FQNEAQ (reference sequence). CDR3 coding DNA: TGTGCCAGCAGCTTCGGGACTAGCGGGTTAGATGAGCAGTTCTTC. It specifies CASSFGTSGLDEQFF.

The genes are TRBV6-1 and TRBJ1-5; no clear D. This CDR3 comprises 17 residues. V shed 2 bases and J shed 0 bases, with 14 bases lying between them. Per the germline V gene, CDR1 is MNHNS and CDR2 is SASEGT. In nucleotides, the CDR3 is TGTGCCAGCAGTGAACAGTTTTGGCGGAATAGCAATCAGCCCCAGCATTTT. This gives the protein CASSEQFWRNSNQPQHF.

The chain links TRBV27 to TRBJ2-7; TRBD1 might be the D (6 bases). The CDR3 runs 13 residues. The V end lost 3 bases, the J end lost 6 bases, and 12 bases lay between the germline ends. Germline V gives CDR1 MNHEY, CDR2 SMNVEV (reference sequence). CDR3 residues: CASSFATGGEQYF. The CDR3 nucleotides are TGTGCCAGCAGTTTCGCGACAGGAGGCGAGCAGTACTTC.

This chain uses TRBV4-1 with TRBJ2-5; TRBD1 aligns across 10 bases. This CDR3 region has 15 residues. V trimming: 3 bases; J trimming: 4 bases; junction bases outside the gene matches: 5. Germline values: CDR1 MGHRA, CDR2 YSYEKL. CDR3 region: CASSHRQGAPETQYF. As DNA, the CDR3 is TGCGCCAGCAGCCACAGACAGGGGGCTCCAGAGACCCAGTACTTC.

The chain has TRBV28 and TRBJ2-7; 12 bases are shared with TRBD2. V gave up 2 bases and J gave up 4 bases; unmatched junction bases: 3. Germline V CDR1 and CDR2: MDHEN, SYDVKM. The CDR3 consists of 15 residues. Here the CDR3 reads CASSLLAGGPYEQYF. The CDR3 nucleotides read TGTGCCAGCAGTTTACTAGCGGGAGGGCCATACGAGCAGTACTTC. The full variable domain, completed using reference TRBV28 and TRBJ2-7, is DVKVTQSSRYLVKRTGEKVFLECVQDMDHENMFWYRQDPGLGLRLIYFSYDVKMKEKGDIPEGYSVSREKKERFSLILESASTNQTSMYLCASSLLAGGPYEQYFGPGTRLTVT.